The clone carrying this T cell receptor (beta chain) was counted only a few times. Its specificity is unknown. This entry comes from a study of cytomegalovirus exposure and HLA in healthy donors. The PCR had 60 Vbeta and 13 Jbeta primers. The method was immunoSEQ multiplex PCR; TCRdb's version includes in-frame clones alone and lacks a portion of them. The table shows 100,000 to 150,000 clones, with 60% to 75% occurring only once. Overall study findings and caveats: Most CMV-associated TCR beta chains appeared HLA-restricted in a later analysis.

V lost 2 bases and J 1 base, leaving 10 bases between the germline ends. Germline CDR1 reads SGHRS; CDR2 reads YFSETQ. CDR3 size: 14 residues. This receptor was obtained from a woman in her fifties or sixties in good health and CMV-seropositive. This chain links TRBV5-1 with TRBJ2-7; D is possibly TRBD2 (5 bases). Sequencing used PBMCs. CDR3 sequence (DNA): TGCGCCAGCAGCTTTTGGACTGGTTCCTACGAGCAGTACTTC. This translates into CASSFWTGSYEQYF.